This T cell receptor beta chain appears in the sequencing data of a study of OX40 agonist ivuxolimab in advanced cancers. Across the whole study: The treatment was a fully human IgG2 OX40 agonist, ivuxolimab.

The CDR3 is 13 amino acids. Germline V gene lookup returns CDR1 KGHSH and CDR2 LQKENI. The V end lost 2 bases, the J end lost 6 bases, and 7 bases lay between the germline ends. Findings of the study overall: Individuals who were partial responders at 0.1-3.0 mg/kg had clonal expansion that ranked among the lowest. Several nonresponders also turned out to have low normalized T-cell clonal expansion. Clonal expansion was seen in CD4+ and CD8+ blood T cells by week 6 at 0.1 to 3.0 mg/kg.

Data came from immunoSEQ multiplex PCR; TCRdb stores just in-frame clones and leaves some out. The sample holds around 65,000 clones, 87% seen once. As to this clone: Its antigen is not known.

The sequencing here drew on CD4+ or CD8+ T cells sorted from blood, taken in a trial of the OX40 agonist ivuxolimab. The chain couples TRBV18 to TRBJ2-2; D is perhaps TRBD2 (6 bases). The receptor's source is an adult with an advanced solid tumor such as melanoma, head and neck, liver or kidney cancer. CDR3 nucleotide sequence: TGTGCCAGCTCACCAGGAGGGGCCGGGGAGCTGTTTTTT. The encoded protein is CASSPGGAGELFF.